This T cell receptor beta chain was found in a study of beta chain features in type 1 diabetes. In the study overall: Healthy donors and patients had similar age, gender and cell yields.

Note on this clone: Its target is not known.

The investigators reverse transcribed all of the isolated RNA, so they sequenced expressed TCRB transcripts. TCRdb's table, derived via immunoSEQ multiplex PCR, lists solely in-frame clones and lacks some. The sample shows over 300,000 clones, approximately 9.7% of them seen only once. The collection from each donor was one heparinised blood draw averaging roughly 100 mL. CD45RO/CCR7/CD25/CD127/CD95/CD27 staining was used to isolate CD4+ naive, central memory, regulatory and stem cell-like memory cells by sorting. Per germline, CDR1 SGHRS and CDR2 YFSETQ. Trimming pared 2 bases from V and 4 bases from J, leaving 6 bases between. The CDR3 has 13 residues. Study-level findings and limits: Shortening of TCRB CDR3s, moderate but significant, appeared in all four CD4+ subsets of Type 1 diabetes patients. Across patients, naive, central memory and Treg TCRB repertoires exhibited apparently greater similarity than was observed across healthy donors.

The receptor's source is a young man with type 1 diabetes. Sequences were obtained from central memory CD4+ T cells from blood. The rearrangement uses TRBV5-1 and TRBJ2-2; D is unresolved. The CDR3 DNA reads TGCGCCAGCAGCTTTGAGAGCACCGGGGAGCTGTTTTTT. Translation: CASSFESTGELFF.